This entry lists 28 T cell receptor beta chains sequenced from one sample in a study of blood T cell repertoires in COVID-19. Produced via immunoSEQ multiplex PCR; TCRdb's table is partial and in-frame only. The sample shows around 300,000 clones, roughly nine tenths of them seen only once. Sequenced input: peripheral blood. The receptors shown here come from a man aged 50 to 60 with acute or convalescent COVID-19.

The chain employs TRBV18 and TRBJ1-6; D gene unclear. There are 14 residues in the CDR3. Trimming cost V 4 bases and J 8 bases, with 12 bases left between them. Looked up from germline, CDR1 is KGHSH and CDR2 is LQKENI. The DNA for the CDR3 is TGTGCCAGCTCACTTGAATATGAGGATTCACCCCTCCACTTT. Protein: CASSLEYEDSPLHF.

V and J are TRBV13 and TRBJ2-1, with D unresolved. CDR3 length: 15 residues. Trimming left V 3 bases short and J 0 bases short, with 9 bases between. The germline gives CDR1 PRHDT, CDR2 FYEKMQ (reference sequence). The DNA for the CDR3 is TGTGCCAGCAGCTTCGATTCGAGCTCCTACAATGAGCAGTTCTTC. Translated: CASSFDSSSYNEQFF.

The chain is built from TRBV29-1 and TRBJ1-1; tentative D call: TRBD1 (5 bases). V lost 3 bases and J 5 bases, leaving 13 bases between the germline ends. The length of the CDR3 is 13 residues. CDR1 SQVTM and CDR2 ANQGSEA come from the germline V gene. The CDR3 protein is CSVESRGGTEAFF. CDR3 DNA sequence: TGCAGCGTTGAGTCCCGGGGGGGGACTGAAGCTTTCTTT.

The V and J genes are TRBV2 and TRBJ1-4; TRBD1 might be the D (5 bases). The CDR3 runs 14 residues. V dropped 3 bases and J dropped 3 bases, with 8 bases sitting between them. Germline values: CDR1 SNHLY, CDR2 FYNNEI. The CDR3 DNA reads TGTGCCAGCAGTGATGGCAGGGCTAATGAAAAACTGTTTTTT. Translated: CASSDGRANEKLFF.

The rearrangement joins TRBV5-1 to TRBJ1-4, with no clear D. V gave up 4 bases and J gave up 0 bases, with 10 bases separating them. The CDR3 extends over 15 amino acids. Per the germline V gene, CDR1 is SGHRS and CDR2 is YFSETQ. The CDR3 bases are TGCGCCAGCAGCCCCCTGGGAGCAACTAATGAAAAACTGTTTTTT. This sequence encodes CASSPLGATNEKLFF.

The chain uses TRBV27 and TRBJ1-1; D not resolved. CDR1 is MNHEY and CDR2 is SMNVEV in the germline V gene (reference sequence). V lost 6 bases, J lost 1 base, and 12 bases lay in between. The CDR3 totals 14 residues. CDR3 region: CASRPSPGNTEAFF. The CDR3 bases are TGTGCCAGCAGGCCCTCCCCAGGGAACACTGAAGCTTTCTTT.

V and J are TRBV29-1 and TRBJ1-1; tentative D call: TRBD1 (6 bases). Trimming stripped 5 bases from V and 7 bases from J, with 14 bases between. The germline CDR1 and CDR2 sequences are SQVTM and ANQGSEA. The CDR3 spans 12 residues. CDR3 DNA: TGCAGCGTTACCAGGGGAACCATTGAAGCTTTCTTT. Translating gives CSVTRGTIEAFF.

The V and J genes are TRBV7-9 and TRBJ1-2; 8 bases are shared with TRBD1. The CDR3 loop spans 14 amino acids. CDR1 is SEHNR, CDR2 FQNEAQ, per germline (reference sequence). Trimming took 4 bases from V and 3 from J; bases not matched to a gene: 4. The CDR3 reads CASSSDRADYGYTF. The CDR3 region has the DNA TGTGCCAGCAGCTCGGACAGGGCCGACTATGGCTACACCTTC.

As DNA, the CDR3 is TGTGCCAGCAGCGTCCAGGGATTAGAGAACACTGAAGCTTTCTTT. It is translated as CASSVQGLENTEAFF. The rearrangement joins TRBV9 to TRBJ1-1; D possibly corresponds to TRBD1 (5 bases). V was trimmed by 2 bases and J by 1 base, leaving 12 bases between them. The CDR3 is made up of 15 amino acids. Germline values: CDR1 SGDLS, CDR2 YYNGEE. Full variable domain (rest looked up from reference TRBV9 and TRBJ1-1): DSGVTQTPKHLITATGQRVTLRCSPRSGDLSVYWYQQSLDQGLQFLIQYYNGEERAKGNILERFSAQQFPDLHSELNLSSLELGDSALYFCASSVQGLENTEAFFGQGTRLTVV.

The chain has TRBV11-2 and TRBJ1-2; a possible D gene is TRBD1 (6 bases). Between the trimmed V and J ends, which lost 5 bases and 4 bases, there was a span of 20 bases. The CDR3 loop spans 16 amino acids. The germline V gene encodes CDR1 SGHAT and CDR2 FQNNGV. CDR3: CASSPLKGRTAYGYTF. The CDR3 nucleotides read TGTGCCAGCAGCCCGCTGAAGGGTAGGACAGCCTATGGCTACACCTTC. Filled out from reference TRBV11-2 and TRBJ1-2, the complete variable domain reads EAGVAQSPRYKIIEKRQSVAFWCNPISGHATLYWYQQILGQGPKLLIQFQNNGVVDDSQLPKDRFSAERLKGVDSTLKIQPAKLEDSAVYLCASSPLKGRTAYGYTFGSGTRLTVV.

This clone was seen a single time. The J gene is TRBJ2-6, the V gene TRBV5-1; TRBD1 is a possible D gene (5 bases). The V gene's germline CDR1 is SGHRS and CDR2 YFSETQ. This CDR3 has 16 residues. Trimming stripped 0 bases from V and 1 base from J, with 8 bases between. Here the CDR3 reads CASSLAQGSGANVLTF. CDR3 nucleotide sequence: TGCGCCAGCAGCTTGGCCCAGGGTTCTGGGGCCAACGTCCTGACTTTC.

The V and J genes are TRBV12-5 and TRBJ2-1, with D perhaps matching TRBD2 (5 bases). Trimming removed 0 bases from V and 9 bases from J, with 15 bases in between. The CDR3 is 15 amino acids. From germline, CDR1 is LGHNT and CDR2 FRNRAP. This CDR3 is CASGLVIFPEGEQFF. The CDR3 bases are TGTGCTAGTGGTTTGGTAATATTCCCAGAGGGTGAGCAGTTCTTC.

This chain joins TRBV2 and TRBJ1-1, with 7 bases identical to TRBD1. Trimming at V came to 6 bases and at J to 3 bases, leaving 7 bases not matched to a gene. Germline lookup yields CDR1 SNHLY and CDR2 FYNNEI. This CDR3 region has 14 residues. The CDR3 DNA sequence: TGTGCCAGCAGGGCAGGGACAGCTTACACTGAAGCTTTCTTT. It encodes CASRAGTAYTEAFF.

The rearrangement links TRBV2 to TRBJ1-2, with D possibly being TRBD1 (5 bases). The CDR3 runs to 12 residues. V was trimmed by 1 base and J by 5 bases, leaving 5 bases between them. Germline assignment: CDR1 SNHLY and CDR2 FYNNEI. The CDR3 reads CASSEGQYGYTF. The DNA of the CDR3 is TGTGCCAGCAGTGAAGGACAGTATGGCTACACCTTC.

The chain links TRBV9 to TRBJ2-6; D remains ambiguous. Trimming took 7 bases from V and 2 from J, leaving 10 bases between them. The CDR3 spans 14 residues. Germline loops: CDR1 SGDLS, CDR2 YYNGEE. CDR3 bases: TGTGCCAGCCAGGTTGACGCTGGGGCCAACGTCCTGACTTTC. Its translation is CASQVDAGANVLTF.

This chain connects TRBV3-1 (or the pseudogene TRBV3-2) to TRBJ1-2; 9 bases are a match to TRBD1. Germline lookup yields CDR1 LGHDT and CDR2 YNNKEL (reference sequence). The junction had 6 bases not matched to a gene; V was cut back by 6 bases and J by 7 bases. CDR3 length: 13 residues. The CDR3 sequence is CASRQDRGGGYTF. The CDR3 region has the DNA TGTGCCAGCAGACAGGACAGGGGAGGTGGCTACACCTTC.

J is TRBJ2-2 and V is TRBV2; D is undetermined. The germline gives CDR1 SNHLY, CDR2 FYNNEI. There are 16 residues in the CDR3. V lost 2 bases, J lost 1 base, and 11 bases lay in between. The CDR3 region has the DNA TGTGCCAGCAGTGAAAGGAGTCCGGTGAACACCGGGGAGCTGTTTTTT. It codes for CASSERSPVNTGELFF.

The chain carries TRBV7-9 and TRBJ1-4; 10 nucleotides match TRBD1. There are 15 residues in the CDR3. Germline V gene lookup returns CDR1 SEHNR and CDR2 FQNEAQ (reference sequence). With 5 bases clipped from V and 8 bases from J, the junction kept 8 bases outside the gene matches. The CDR3 DNA follows: TGTGCCAGCAGCGATGACAGGGGGCTTCGGGAAAAACTGTTTTTT. Protein product: CASSDDRGLREKLFF.

This clone was observed once. This chain joins TRBV2 and TRBJ1-1, with a weak D call TRBD1 (5 bases). V was cut by 6 bases and J by 0 bases, with 11 bases left in between. Germline values: CDR1 SNHLY, CDR2 FYNNEI. The CDR3 runs 14 residues. This chain's CDR3 is CASSEDTVNTEAFF. In DNA form, the CDR3 reads TGTGCCAGCAGCGAGGACACAGTGAACACTGAAGCTTTCTTT.

This chain links TRBV4-1 with TRBJ2-4; TRBD2 agrees at 7 bases. V shed 2 bases, J shed 0 bases, and the junction held 13 bases outside the gene matches. There are 19 residues in the CDR3. Germline V lookup: CDR1 MGHRA, CDR2 YSYEKL. CDR3 sequence: CASSQFRLAGNLAKNIQYF. The CDR3 bases are TGCGCCAGCAGCCAATTCCGACTAGCCGGGAACTTAGCCAAAAACATTCAGTACTTC.

The V and J genes are TRBV5-1 and TRBJ1-4, with no clear D. Looked up from germline, CDR1 is SGHRS and CDR2 is YFSETQ. CDR3 length: 12 amino acids. V gave up 0 bases and J gave up 7 bases, with 4 bases separating them. The CDR3 DNA reads TGCGCCAGCAGCTTGGACAGTGAAAAACTGTTTTTT. It specifies CASSLDSEKLFF.

The gene calls are TRBV27 and TRBJ1-5; weak D call: TRBD1 (5 bases). Trimming took 5 bases from V and 5 from J, leaving 16 bases between them. This CDR3 has 15 amino acids. CDR1 is MNHEY and CDR2 is SMNVEV in the germline V gene (reference sequence). DNA of the CDR3: TGTGCCAGCAGTGCCCGGGCCTGGGGGGATCAGCCCCAGCATTTT. This sequence encodes CASSARAWGDQPQHF.

J is TRBJ2-1 and V is TRBV24-1; TRBD1 is a possible D gene (5 bases). The V end was cut by 3 bases, the J end by 7 bases, with 9 bases between. In germline, CDR1 is KGHDR, CDR2 SFDVKD. The CDR3 has 13 residues. CDR3 region: CATSDPGNNEQFF. The CDR3 nucleotides are TGTGCCACCAGTGATCCAGGGAATAATGAGCAGTTCTTC.

The chain employs TRBV19 and TRBJ2-7; D is possibly TRBD1 (5 bases). Germline CDR1 and CDR2: LNHDA and SQIVND (reference sequence). The CDR3 runs 14 residues. The V and J ends lost 5 bases and 0 bases respectively, with 11 bases between them. CDR3 loop: CASSLQGSSYEQYF. DNA for the CDR3: TGTGCCAGTAGTCTTCAGGGCAGCTCCTACGAGCAGTACTTC.

This chain joins TRBV27 and TRBJ2-2; TRBD2 aligns across 13 bases. The V gene's germline CDR1 is MNHEY and CDR2 SMNVEV (reference sequence). The junction had 9 bases not matched to a gene; V was cut back by 5 bases and J by 6 bases. This CDR3 region has 17 residues. CDR3 residues: CASSPYTSGGAPGELFF. The CDR3 region has the DNA TGTGCCAGCAGTCCCTACACTAGCGGGGGGGCCCCCGGGGAGCTGTTTTTT.

The chain recombines TRBV5-8 with TRBJ2-7; 7 positions match TRBD2. Germline trimming cut 9 bases from V and 1 base from J; bases unmatched to any gene: 7. This CDR3 contains 13 residues. Germline loops: CDR1 SGHTS, CDR2 YDEGEE. The DNA of the CDR3 is TGTGCCATCTTGGGGGGGGAATCCTACGAGCAGTACTTC. It specifies CAILGGESYEQYF.

The gene calls are TRBV6-1 and TRBJ2-3, with a possible D match to TRBD2 (5 bases). This CDR3 contains 16 residues. V dropped 3 bases and J dropped 3 bases, with 16 bases sitting between them. Germline V lookup: CDR1 MNHNS, CDR2 SASEGT. The CDR3 sequence is CASSEFSVQRTDTQYF. The CDR3, as DNA: TGTGCCAGCAGTGAGTTTAGCGTTCAGAGGACAGATACGCAGTATTTT.

J is TRBJ2-7 and V is TRBV19, with D perhaps matching TRBD1 (5 bases). There are 13 residues in the CDR3. V lost 2 bases, J lost 6 bases, and 11 bases lay in between. The germline V gene encodes CDR1 LNHDA and CDR2 SQIVND (reference sequence). The chain's CDR3 is CASSIPGSREQYF. CDR3 in DNA: TGTGCCAGTAGTATACCAGGGTCCCGCGAGCAGTACTTC.